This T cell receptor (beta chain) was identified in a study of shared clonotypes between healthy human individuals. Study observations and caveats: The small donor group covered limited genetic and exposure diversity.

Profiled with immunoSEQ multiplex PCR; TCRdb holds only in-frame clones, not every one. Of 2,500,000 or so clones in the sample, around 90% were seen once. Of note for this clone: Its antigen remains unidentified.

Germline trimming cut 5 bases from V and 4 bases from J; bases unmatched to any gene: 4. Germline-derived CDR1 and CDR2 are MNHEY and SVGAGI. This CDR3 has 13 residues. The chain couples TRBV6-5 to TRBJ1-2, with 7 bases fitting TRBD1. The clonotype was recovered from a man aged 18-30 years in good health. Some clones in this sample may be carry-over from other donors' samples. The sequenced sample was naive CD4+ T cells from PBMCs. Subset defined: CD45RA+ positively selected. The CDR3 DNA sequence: TGTGCCAGCAGTCGGGGACAGCTCTATGGCTACACCTTC. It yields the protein CASSRGQLYGYTF.